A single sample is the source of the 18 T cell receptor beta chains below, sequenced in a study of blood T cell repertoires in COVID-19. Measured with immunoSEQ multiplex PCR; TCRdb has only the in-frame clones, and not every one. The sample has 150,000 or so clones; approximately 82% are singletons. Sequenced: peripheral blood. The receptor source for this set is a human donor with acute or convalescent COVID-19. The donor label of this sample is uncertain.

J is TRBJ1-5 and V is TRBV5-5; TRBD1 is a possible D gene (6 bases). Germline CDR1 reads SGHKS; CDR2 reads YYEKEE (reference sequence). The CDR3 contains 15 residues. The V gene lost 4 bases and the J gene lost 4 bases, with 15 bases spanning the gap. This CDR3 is CASSPTDTGNQPQHF. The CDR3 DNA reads TGTGCCAGCAGCCCTACCGATACAGGGAATCAGCCCCAGCATTTT.

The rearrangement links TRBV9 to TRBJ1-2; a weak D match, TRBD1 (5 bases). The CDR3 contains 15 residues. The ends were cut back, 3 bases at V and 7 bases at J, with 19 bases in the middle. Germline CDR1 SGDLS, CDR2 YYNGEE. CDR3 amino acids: CASSDPLGGVSGYTF. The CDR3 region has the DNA TGTGCCAGCAGCGATCCCCTGGGAGGGGTTTCTGGCTACACCTTC.

As DNA, the CDR3 is TGTGCCAGCAGCCACGCCGGACCGGGGGGAAGGGGAGGCATTCAGTACTTC. Translating it yields CASSHAGPGGRGGIQYF. The chain is built from TRBV4-2 and TRBJ2-4, with 7 bases lining up with TRBD2. The ends lost 3 bases at V and 9 bases at J; junction bases unmatched: 17. The CDR3 is made up of 17 amino acids. CDR1 and CDR2 (germline): LGHNA, YNFKEQ.

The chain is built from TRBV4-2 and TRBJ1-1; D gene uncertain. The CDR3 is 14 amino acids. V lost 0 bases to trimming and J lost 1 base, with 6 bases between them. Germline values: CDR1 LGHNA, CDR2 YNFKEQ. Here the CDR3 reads CASSQDGWNTEAFF. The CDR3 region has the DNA TGTGCCAGCAGCCAAGACGGTTGGAACACTGAAGCTTTCTTT.

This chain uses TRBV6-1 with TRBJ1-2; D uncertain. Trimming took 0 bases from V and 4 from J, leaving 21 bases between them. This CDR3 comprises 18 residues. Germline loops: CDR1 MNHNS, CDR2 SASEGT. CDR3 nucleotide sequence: TGTGCCAGCAGTGAAGCCTTGGAACCGGGTCGAAGTTCCTATGGCTACACCTTC. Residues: CASSEALEPGRSSYGYTF.

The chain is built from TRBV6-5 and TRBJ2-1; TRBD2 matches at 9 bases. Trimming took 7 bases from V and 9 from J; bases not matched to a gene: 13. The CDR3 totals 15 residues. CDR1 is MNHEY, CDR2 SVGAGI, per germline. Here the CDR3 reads CASTVRGTSQTEQFF. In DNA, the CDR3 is TGTGCCAGCACTGTCCGGGGGACTAGCCAGACTGAGCAGTTCTTC.

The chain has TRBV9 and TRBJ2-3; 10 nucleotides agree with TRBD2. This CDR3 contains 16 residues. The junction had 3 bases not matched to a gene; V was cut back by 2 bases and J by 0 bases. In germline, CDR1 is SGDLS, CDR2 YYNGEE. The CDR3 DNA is TGTGCCAGCAGCGTGGGACTAGCGATTAGCACAGATACGCAGTATTTT. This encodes CASSVGLAISTDTQYF.

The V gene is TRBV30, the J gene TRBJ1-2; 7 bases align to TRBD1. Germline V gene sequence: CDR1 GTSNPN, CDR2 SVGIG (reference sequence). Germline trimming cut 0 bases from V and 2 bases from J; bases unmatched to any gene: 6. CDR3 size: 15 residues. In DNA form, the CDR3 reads TGTGCCTGGAGTGTAAACGCAGGGGGAAACTATGGCTACACCTTC. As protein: CAWSVNAGGNYGYTF.

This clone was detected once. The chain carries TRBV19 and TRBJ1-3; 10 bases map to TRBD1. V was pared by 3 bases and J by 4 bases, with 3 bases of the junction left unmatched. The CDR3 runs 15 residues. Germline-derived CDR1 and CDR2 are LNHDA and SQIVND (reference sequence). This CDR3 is CASSIDRGRGNTIYF. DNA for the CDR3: TGTGCCAGTAGTATTGACAGGGGGCGAGGAAACACCATATATTTT.

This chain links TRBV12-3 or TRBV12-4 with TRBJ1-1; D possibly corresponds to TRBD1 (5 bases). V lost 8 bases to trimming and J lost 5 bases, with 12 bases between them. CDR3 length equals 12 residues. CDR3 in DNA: TGTGCCAGCGGGGGGGAACTTACTGAAGCTTTCTTT. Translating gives CASGGELTEAFF.

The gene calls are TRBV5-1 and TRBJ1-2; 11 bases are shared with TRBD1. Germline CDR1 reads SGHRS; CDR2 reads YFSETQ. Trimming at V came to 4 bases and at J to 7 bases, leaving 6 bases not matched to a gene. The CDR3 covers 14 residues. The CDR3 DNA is TGCGCCAGCAGCAAGGGACAGGGGGTAGGTGGCTACACCTTC. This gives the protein CASSKGQGVGGYTF.

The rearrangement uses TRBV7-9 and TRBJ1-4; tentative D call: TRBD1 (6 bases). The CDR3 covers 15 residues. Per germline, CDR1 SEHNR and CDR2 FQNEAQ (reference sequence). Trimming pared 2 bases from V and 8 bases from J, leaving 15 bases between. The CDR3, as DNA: TGTGCCAGCAGCTTATTGCGGGGGGCGGCGGAAAAACTGTTTTTT. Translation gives CASSLLRGAAEKLFF.

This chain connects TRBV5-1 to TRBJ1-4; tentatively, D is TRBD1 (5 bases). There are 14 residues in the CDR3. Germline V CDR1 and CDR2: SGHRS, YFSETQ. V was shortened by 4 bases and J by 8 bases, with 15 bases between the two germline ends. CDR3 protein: CASSRGGGDEKLFF. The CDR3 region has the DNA TGCGCCAGCAGCCGAGGCGGAGGGGACGAAAAACTGTTTTTT.

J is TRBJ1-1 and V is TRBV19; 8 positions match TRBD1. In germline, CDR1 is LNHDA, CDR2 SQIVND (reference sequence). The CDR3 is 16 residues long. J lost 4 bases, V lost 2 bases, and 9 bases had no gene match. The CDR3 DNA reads TGTGCCAGTAGTATATATCGGACAGGGCCAGGCACTGAAGCTTTCTTT. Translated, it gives CASSIYRTGPGTEAFF.

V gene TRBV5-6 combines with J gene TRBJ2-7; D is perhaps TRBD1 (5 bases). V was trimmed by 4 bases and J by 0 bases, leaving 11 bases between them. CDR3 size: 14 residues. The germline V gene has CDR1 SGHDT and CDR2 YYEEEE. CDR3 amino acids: CASSPGTGSYEQYF. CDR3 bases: TGTGCCAGCAGCCCCGGAACAGGCTCCTACGAGCAGTACTTC.

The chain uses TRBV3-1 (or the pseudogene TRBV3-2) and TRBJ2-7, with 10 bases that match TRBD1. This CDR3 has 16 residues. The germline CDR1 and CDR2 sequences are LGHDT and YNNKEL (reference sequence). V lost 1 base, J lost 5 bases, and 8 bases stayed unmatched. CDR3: CASSQGGTGAIHEQYF. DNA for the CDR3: TGTGCCAGCAGCCAAGGGGGGACAGGGGCTATCCACGAGCAGTACTTC.

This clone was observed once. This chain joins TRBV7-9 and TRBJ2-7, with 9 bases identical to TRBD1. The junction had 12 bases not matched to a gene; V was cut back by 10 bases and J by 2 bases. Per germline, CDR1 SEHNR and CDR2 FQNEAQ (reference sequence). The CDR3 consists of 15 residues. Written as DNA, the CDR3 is TGTGCCACTCAAAGACAGGGGGGAGGGGCCTACGAGCAGTACTTC. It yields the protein CATQRQGGGAYEQYF.

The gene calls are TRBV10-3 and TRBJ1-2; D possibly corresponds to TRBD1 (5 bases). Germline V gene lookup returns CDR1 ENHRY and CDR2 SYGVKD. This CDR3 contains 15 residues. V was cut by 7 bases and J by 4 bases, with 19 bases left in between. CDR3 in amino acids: CAITSGQQGGYGYTF. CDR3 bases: TGTGCCATCACCTCAGGGCAGCAGGGAGGCTATGGCTACACCTTC.